Listed below are T cell receptor beta chains from one sample, sequenced in a study of T cell repertoires in cytomegalovirus infection. TCRdb re-derived calls from the reads in MiXCR, one entry per CDR3 protein. The data contain hundreds of thousands of distinct CDR3 sequences, 30% to 35% of them singletons. What these receptors recognize is not known. The specimen comprised cultured PBMCs, sampled from culture after CMV antigen stimulation. The receptors were sampled from a human donor in good health (CMV status not recorded). Some clones in this sample may be carry-over from other donors' samples. Each CDR3 is given with its conserved first and last residue. D genes are given only for firm matches. A clone size is listed for some rows: how often the clone was seen (once, few, many), or a class if it is expanded.

clone size	J gene	D gene	V gene	CDR3 protein	CDR3 DNA
.	TRBJ2-1	.	TRBV27	CASSLWQRAPYNEQFF	TGTGCCAGCAGTCTCTGGCAGCGGGCCCCCTACAATGAGCAGTTCTTC
once	TRBJ2-3	.	TRBV6-2/TRBV6-3	CASRTPDSTDTQYF	TGTGCCAGTAGGACACCCGATAGCACAGATACGCAGTATTTT
.	TRBJ2-2	.	TRBV6-5	CASSYWLASNVGELFF	TGTGCCAGCAGTTACTGGCTAGCGAGTAATGTCGGGGAGCTGTTTTTT
.	TRBJ2-7	.	TRBV6-2/TRBV6-3	CASSYSGSGAYEQYF	TGTGCCAGCAGTTACTCGGGTAGCGGCGCCTACGAGCAGTACTTC
few	TRBJ1-6	.	TRBV7-2	CASSLNGRNSPLHF	TGTGCCAGCAGCCTAAACGGACGGAATTCACCCCTCCACTTT
few	TRBJ2-1	.	TRBV4-1	CASSQAPAPAVGNEQFF	TGCGCCAGCAGCCAAGCTCCGGCGCCCGCGGTAGGGAATGAGCAGTTCTTC
.	TRBJ2-1	TRBD2	TRBV7-9	CASSPRLAGKNEQFF	TGTGCCAGCAGCCCCAGACTAGCGGGGAAAAATGAGCAGTTCTTC
few	TRBJ2-4	.	TRBV7-9	CASSPGLGSKNIQYF	TGTGCCAGCAGCCCCGGGTTGGGGTCCAAAAACATTCAGTACTTC
.	TRBJ1-4	TRBD1	TRBV20-1	CSAKDRVNEKLFF	TGCAGTGCGAAGGACAGGGTCAATGAAAAACTGTTTTTT
few	TRBJ1-1	.	TRBV7-2	CASSFPRGNTEAFF	TGTGCCAGCAGCTTTCCCAGGGGGAACACTGAAGCTTTCTTT
.	TRBJ2-3	.	TRBV10-3	CAISESGESTDTQYF	TGTGCCATCAGTGAGTCTGGTGAGAGCACAGATACGCAGTATTTT
.	TRBJ2-6	.	TRBV29-1	CSVELTTGANVLTF	TGCAGCGTTGAACTGACAACTGGGGCCAACGTCCTGACTTTC
.	TRBJ2-1	.	TRBV12-5	CASGLIDNAQFF	TGTGCTAGTGGTTTGATCGACAACGCGCAGTTCTTC
few	TRBJ1-1	.	TRBV7-4	CASSGWGPSTEAFF	TGTGCCAGCAGCGGATGGGGTCCCAGCACTGAAGCTTTCTTT
few	TRBJ2-7	TRBD1	TRBV7-2	CASSHDRTGGTKNYEQYF	TGTGCCAGCAGCCACGACCGGACAGGGGGGACCAAAAACTACGAGCAGTACTTC
.	TRBJ1-5	.	TRBV19	CASSPQGWSNQPQHF	TGTGCCAGTAGTCCGCAGGGTTGGAGCAATCAGCCCCAGCATTTT
.	TRBJ2-3	TRBD2	TRBV27	CASSFYGLAGSDTQYF	TGTGCCAGCAGTTTCTACGGACTAGCGGGATCGGATACGCAGTATTTT
.	TRBJ2-1	TRBD2	TRBV6-1	CASRRTTSGGYNEQFF	TGTGCCAGCAGAAGAACAACTAGCGGGGGTTACAATGAGCAGTTCTTC
.	TRBJ2-3	.	TRBV5-5	CASSPRTRPTQYF	TGTGCCAGCAGCCCTAGGACCCGACCCACGCAGTATTTT
few	TRBJ2-1	.	TRBV7-2	CASSLGGLAMNEQFF	TGTGCCAGCAGCTTAGGGGGGCTAGCGATGAATGAGCAGTTCTTC
.	TRBJ1-1	TRBD1	TRBV7-2	CASSLGPLTGLNNTEAFF	TGTGCCAGCAGCCTAGGGCCTCTGACAGGGTTAAACAACACTGAAGCTTTCTTT
.	TRBJ1-4	.	TRBV5-1	CASRFASTNEKLFF	TGCGCCAGCAGGTTTGCGTCAACTAATGAAAAACTGTTTTTT
.	TRBJ2-5	TRBD1	TRBV7-2	CASSPGQGRTQYF	TGTGCCAGCAGCCCGGGACAGGGGAGAACCCAGTACTTC
.	TRBJ2-1	.	TRBV11-2	CASSSVRVYYEQFF	TGTGCCAGCAGCTCCGTAAGGGTTTACTATGAGCAGTTCTTC
.	TRBJ2-1	TRBD2	TRBV27	CASSLFQRERNNEQFF	TGTGCCAGCAGTTTATTCCAGCGGGAGAGGAACAATGAGCAGTTCTTC
few	TRBJ2-3	TRBD2	TRBV6-5	CASSYSRLAASTDTQYF	TGTGCCAGCAGTTACTCGAGGCTAGCGGCTAGCACAGATACGCAGTATTTT
.	TRBJ2-1	.	TRBV20-1	CSASGSTSSYNEQFF	TGCAGTGCTAGCGGGAGTACGAGCTCCTACAATGAGCAGTTCTTC
few	TRBJ1-5	.	TRBV4-1	CASSQARTREPQHF	TGCGCCAGCAGCCAAGCGCGGACGCGAGAGCCCCAGCATTTT
few	TRBJ1-2	TRBD1	TRBV12-3/TRBV12-4	CASSPRGGFGGYTF	TGTGCCAGCAGCCCCAGGGGGGGTTTTGGTGGCTACACCTTC
many	TRBJ2-1	TRBD2	TRBV19	CASSSGLAGGGEQFF	TGTGCCAGTAGTTCGGGACTAGCGGGAGGGGGGGAGCAGTTCTTC
many	TRBJ1-6	.	TRBV7-2	CASSPGGARGSPLHF	TGTGCCAGCAGCCCCGGGGGAGCTCGGGGCTCACCCCTCCACTTT
.	TRBJ2-3	.	TRBV27	CASSLSGVGRSTDTQYF	TGTGCCAGCAGTTTATCTGGAGTAGGGAGAAGCACAGATACGCAGTATTTT
.	TRBJ2-3	.	TRBV4-2	CASSQDSGPSTDTQYF	TGTGCCAGCAGCCAAGATTCCGGCCCTAGCACAGATACGCAGTATTTT
.	TRBJ2-1	.	TRBV7-6	CASSLGGGESYNEQFF	TGTGCCAGCAGCTTAGGCGGCGGGGAGTCCTACAATGAGCAGTTCTTC
few	TRBJ2-2	.	TRBV7-8	CASSGRRDLNTGELFF	TGTGCCAGCAGCGGTCGCCGCGATCTTAACACCGGGGAGCTGTTTTTT
few	TRBJ2-1	TRBD2	TRBV29-1	CTCRSSGGRAYNEQFF	TGCACCTGTCGGAGTTCGGGGGGACGGGCCTACAATGAGCAGTTCTTC
few	TRBJ2-2	TRBD1	TRBV7-2	CASSFTPKTGTNTGELFF	TGTGCCAGCAGCTTTACCCCTAAGACAGGGACAAACACCGGGGAGCTGTTTTTT
few	TRBJ2-5	TRBD2	TRBV11-2	CASSLWGEGTQYF	TGTGCCAGCAGCTTATGGGGGGAGGGGACCCAGTACTTC
many	TRBJ2-5	.	TRBV7-7	CASSFGGAETQYF	TGTGCTAGCAGCTTTGGAGGTGCGGAGACCCAGTACTTC
.	TRBJ2-1	TRBD1	TRBV15	CATSRPGQGYNEQFF	TGTGCCACCTCTCGTCCGGGACAGGGTTACAATGAGCAGTTCTTC
once	TRBJ2-6	.	TRBV4-1	CASSQVRAVESGANVLTF	TGCGCCAGCAGCCAAGTCCGCGCCGTGGAATCTGGGGCCAACGTCCTGACTTTC
few	TRBJ2-1	.	TRBV12-3/TRBV12-4	CASSPPRHEQFF	TGTGCCAGCAGTCCCCCCAGACATGAGCAGTTCTTC
.	TRBJ1-4	TRBD1	TRBV7-6	CASSLGTGHEKLFF	TGTGCCAGCAGCCTCGGGACAGGGCACGAAAAACTGTTTTTT
.	TRBJ2-4	.	TRBV6-2/TRBV6-3	CASSPGAAKNIQYF	TGTGCCAGCAGTCCAGGGGCGGCCAAAAACATTCAGTACTTC
many	TRBJ2-1	TRBD1	TRBV11-2	CASSPSTGRLVDNEQFF	TGTGCCAGCAGCCCCTCGACAGGGCGGTTGGTGGACAATGAGCAGTTCTTC
many	TRBJ1-5	TRBD1	TRBV7-2	CASSHDRGRNQPQHF	TGTGCCAGCAGCCATGACAGGGGTCGCAATCAGCCCCAGCATTTT
few	TRBJ2-1	.	TRBV27	CASSLSAGVYNEQFF	TGTGCCAGCAGTTTATCGGCGGGTGTCTACAATGAGCAGTTCTTC
few	TRBJ1-2	.	TRBV10-3	CAINTGNGYTF	TGTGCCATCAATACAGGGAACGGCTACACCTTC
.	TRBJ2-1	TRBD1	TRBV27	CASSLSSAGTGFDEQFF	TGTGCCAGCAGTTTAAGTAGTGCCGGGACAGGGTTCGATGAGCAGTTCTTC
once	TRBJ2-3	.	TRBV11-2	CASSLDPPSTDTQYF	TGTGCCAGCAGCTTAGATCCTCCTAGCACAGATACGCAGTATTTT
.	TRBJ1-5	.	TRBV6-5	CASSYGAGNQPQHF	TGTGCCAGCAGTTACGGGGCAGGCAATCAGCCCCAGCATTTT
.	TRBJ2-5	TRBD1	TRBV6-2/TRBV6-3	CASSLQGGFETQYF	TGTGCCAGCAGTCTACAGGGGGGATTTGAGACCCAGTACTTC
many	TRBJ2-1	TRBD2	TRBV7-2	CASSLVRLAGRNEQFF	TGTGCCAGCAGCTTAGTTCGACTAGCGGGAAGGAATGAGCAGTTCTTC